What follows are 16 T cell receptor beta chains derived from one specimen sequenced in a study of shared clonotypes between healthy human individuals. Assay: immunoSEQ multiplex PCR; the TCRdb copy retains only in-frame clones and omits some. The sample shows around 2,000,000 clones, about 95% of them seen only once. Only CD45RO-negative cells positively selected for CCR7 counted as naive CD8 cells, so terminally differentiated effector memory CD45RA+ cells were excluded. The sample comprised naive CD8+ T cells sorted from blood. Every receptor here comes from a man in his late teens or twenties in good health.

The chain carries TRBV27 and TRBJ2-7; TRBD2 matches 12 bases. The CDR3 spans 18 residues. The V gene's germline CDR1 is MNHEY and CDR2 SMNVEV (reference sequence). V trimming: 2 bases; J trimming: 7 bases; junction bases outside the gene matches: 15. CDR3 DNA: TGTGCCAGCAGTTTACGACTAGCGGGGGCTATCGAGGACGTTGAGCAGTACTTC. Amino acid sequence: CASSLRLAGAIEDVEQYF.

To note about this clone: Other nucleotide sequences from this sample produce the same CDR3. The V and J genes are TRBV6-5 and TRBJ1-1; D gene uncertain. There are 13 residues in the CDR3. Germline assignment: CDR1 MNHEY and CDR2 SVGAGI. The V and J ends lost 1 base and 0 bases respectively, with 3 bases between them. As DNA, the CDR3 is TGTGCCAGCAGTTACTTGATGAACACTGAAGCTTTCTTT. This encodes CASSYLMNTEAFF.

This chain joins TRBV4-2 and TRBJ2-7, with 9 bases identical to TRBD1. Germline lookup yields CDR1 LGHNA and CDR2 YNFKEQ. The CDR3 length is 14 residues. V trimming: 4 bases; J trimming: 4 bases; junction bases outside the gene matches: 5. CDR3 amino acids: CASSPSGQGYEQYF. The CDR3 DNA is TGTGCCAGCAGCCCATCGGGACAGGGATACGAGCAGTACTTC.

The rearrangement links TRBV7-9 to TRBJ1-3; the D gene is possibly TRBD1 (5 bases). The germline V gene has CDR1 SEHNR and CDR2 FQNEAQ (reference sequence). V was shortened by 5 bases and J by 0 bases, with 11 bases between the two germline ends. This CDR3 comprises 15 residues. CDR3 bases: TGTGCCAGCAGCGGCCTCGGGGGCTCTGGAAACACCATATATTTT. Translating it yields CASSGLGGSGNTIYF. The variable domain in full, with the rest retrieved from reference TRBV7-9 and TRBJ1-3, is DTGVSQNPRHKITKRGQNVTFRCDPISEHNRLYWYRQTLGQGPEFLTYFQNEAQLEKSRLLSDRFSAERPKGSFSTLEIQRTEQGDSAMYLCASSGLGGSGNTIYFGEGSWLTVV.

The chain couples TRBV4-3 to TRBJ2-1; tentatively, D is TRBD2 (5 bases). Germline CDR1 is LGHNA and CDR2 is YSLEER. There are 15 residues in the CDR3. With 2 bases removed from V and 7 bases from J, the gap between germline ends came to 15 bases. CDR3 amino acids: CASSQIGSGKNEQFF. DNA for the CDR3: TGCGCCAGCAGCCAAATAGGGAGTGGAAAGAATGAGCAGTTCTTC.

The chain employs TRBV4-1 and TRBJ2-7; D is ambiguous. CDR3 size: 14 residues. Germline loops: CDR1 MGHRA, CDR2 YSYEKL. The V end was cut by 2 bases, the J end by 3 bases, with 11 bases between. The DNA for the CDR3 is TGCGCCAGCAGCCAACGAGGCGTGAACTACGAGCAGTACTTC. It specifies CASSQRGVNYEQYF.

CDR3 bases: TGTGCCAGCAGCTTAACCCCGACAGCGGGGGAGGGGCAGTTCTTC. It yields the protein CASSLTPTAGEGQFF. This sequence joins TRBV11-2 and TRBJ2-1; 8 nucleotides match TRBD2. The CDR3 spans 15 residues. J lost 12 bases, V lost 2 bases, and 12 bases had no gene match. Germline V CDR1 and CDR2: SGHAT, FQNNGV.

This sequence joins TRBV19 and TRBJ1-1, with a possible D match to TRBD1 (6 bases). This CDR3 region has 12 residues. The germline V and J ends were trimmed by 4 bases and 4 bases, with 7 bases remaining between them. Germline V lookup: CDR1 LNHDA, CDR2 SQIVND (reference sequence). The chain's CDR3 is CASSTGATEAFF. The CDR3 bases are TGTGCCAGTAGTACAGGGGCCACTGAAGCTTTCTTT.

This chain's CDR3 is CASSLFREAHGYTF. The CDR3 DNA sequence: TGCGCCAGCAGTCTATTCAGGGAGGCGCATGGCTACACCTTC. The chain couples TRBV23-1 to TRBJ1-2, with D tentatively TRBD1 (5 bases). TRBV23-1 is an open reading frame whose function is uncertain. The V end lost 4 bases, the J end lost 6 bases, and 15 bases lay between the germline ends. This CDR3 comprises 14 residues.

This sequence joins TRBV4-1 and TRBJ2-7; D might be TRBD2 (5 bases). The length of the CDR3 is 15 residues. Germline CDR1 MGHRA, CDR2 YSYEKL. The V and J ends lost 4 bases and 4 bases respectively, with 17 bases between them. CDR3: CASSPAGLASYEQYF. The CDR3 DNA is TGCGCCAGCAGCCCAGCCGGCCTAGCCTCGTACGAGCAGTACTTC.

The rearrangement joins TRBV7-2 to TRBJ2-7, with 9 bases lining up with TRBD2. Germline lookup yields CDR1 SGHTA and CDR2 FQGNSA. There are 16 residues in the CDR3. V dropped 0 bases and J dropped 2; count of bases not matched to a gene: 5. CDR3 sequence (DNA): TGTGCCAGCAGCTTAGCGCTAGCGGGAAGCCCCTACGAGCAGTACTTC. This gives the protein CASSLALAGSPYEQYF.

CDR3 region: CASSHLTGAYEQYF. The CDR3, as DNA: TGTGCCAGCAGCCACCTGACCGGGGCGTACGAGCAGTACTTC. The chain is built from TRBV11-2 and TRBJ2-7; D possibly matches TRBD1 or TRBD2 (5 bases each). CDR3 length equals 14 residues. Trimming stripped 5 bases from V and 4 bases from J, with 15 bases between. CDR1 and CDR2 from the germline V gene are SGHAT and FQNNGV.

This sequence joins TRBV7-6 and TRBJ1-1; D ambiguous. The germline CDR1 and CDR2 sequences are SGHVS and FNYEAQ. CDR3 length equals 16 residues. V shed 5 bases and J shed 4 bases, with 20 bases lying between them. The CDR3 DNA sequence: TGTGCCAGCAGCCCCCGGCAGATCAATCAGCCCACTGAAGCTTTCTTT. Amino acids: CASSPRQINQPTEAFF. The whole variable domain, filled in from reference TRBV7-6 and TRBJ1-1, reads GAGVSQSPRYKVTKRGQDVALRCDPISGHVSLYWYRQALGQGPEFLTYFNYEAQQDKSGLPNDRFSAERPEGSISTLTIQRTEQRDSAMYRCASSPRQINQPTEAFFGQGTRLTVV.

The chain employs TRBV7-9 and TRBJ2-5, with 7 bases lining up with TRBD1. J gave up 4 bases and V 3 bases, and 14 bases lay outside the gene matches. Germline V lookup: CDR1 SEHNR, CDR2 FQNEAQ (reference sequence). This CDR3 comprises 17 residues. CDR3 coding DNA: TGTGCCAGCAGCTTTCCTTTTGACAGGGATGGGGCAGAGACCCAGTACTTC. Translated, it gives CASSFPFDRDGAETQYF.

J is TRBJ1-1 and V is TRBV2; 8 nucleotides match TRBD1. The germline V gene has CDR1 SNHLY and CDR2 FYNNEI. CDR3 length: 15 residues. V gave up 8 bases and J gave up 0 bases; unmatched junction bases: 8. In DNA form, the CDR3 reads TGTGCCAGCGGACAGGGAACCCTTATGAACACTGAAGCTTTCTTT. Translating it yields CASGQGTLMNTEAFF.

The chain is built from TRBV4-2 and TRBJ2-5; 7 bases are shared with TRBD2. Germline-derived CDR1 and CDR2 are LGHNA and YNFKEQ. V lost 0 bases to trimming and J lost 1 base; unmatched junction nucleotides: 11. This CDR3 region has 18 residues. CDR3 residues: CASSQDRERGDLQETQYF. The CDR3 DNA reads TGTGCCAGCAGCCAAGATAGGGAACGGGGGGACCTCCAAGAGACCCAGTACTTC.